Below, one T cell receptor beta chain is given with its context. Its antigen remains unidentified. As it was prepared, the TCRbeta library received unique molecular identifiers. From the PCR reads, TCRdb called clonotypes with MiXCR, one entry per CDR3 protein. Found here are tens of thousands of distinct CDR3 sequences, 44% of them singletons; the top ten hold 95% to 98%. These data originate in a study of T-cell reconstitution after alpha-beta-depleted transplantation in children. General study points: TCRbeta diversity was high at day 60 in some patients (a result of surviving recipient T cells and thymic progenitors). Reported findings indicate that, about two months after transplant, alpha-beta T cells came from several hundred expanded clones, which were derived from non-depleted graft cells. T cells produced anew were the main source of T-cell counts and diversity one year after transplant.

The input for sequencing was PBMCs, mostly from graft donor cells, taken 360 days after TCRalphabeta/CD19-depleted stem cell transplant. This clonotype originated in a male patient younger than 18 who had a stem cell transplant for acute lymphoblastic leukemia, so the T cells may come from the graft donor.

CDR3 region: CAICANTGELFF. The CDR3, as DNA: TGTGCCATCTGCGCTAACACCGGGGAGCTGTTTTTT. The V gene is TRBV10-3, the J gene TRBJ2-2, with D unclear. V gave up 8 bases and J gave up 2 bases, with 6 bases separating them. The V gene's germline CDR1 is ENHRY and CDR2 SYGVKD. This CDR3 has 12 amino acids.